This T cell receptor beta chain was identified during a study of blood T cell repertoires in COVID-19. Study overall: COVID-19 samples collected from the United States, Italy and Spain covered acute and convalescent phases. Sources were T cells, B-cell-depleted T cells, or PBMCs; the material itself was cDNA or gDNA.

Germline V CDR1 and CDR2: SEHNR, FQNEAQ (reference sequence). After removal of 1 base from V and 4 bases from J, the junction contained 2 bases not matched to a gene. CDR3 length: 15 amino acids. In the original workflow: Quantification of nucleated cells was approximated via reference gene primer amplification. Here immunoSEQ multiplex PCR was the method, and the copy in TCRdb shows in-frame clones only, minus some. V and J calls and clone size are given by that table; D and trimming were obtained from the DNA. Altogether about 72,000 clones are present, around 86% being singletons, with the ten largest covering roughly 10%.

The gene calls are TRBV7-9 and TRBJ2-3; TRBD2 matches 10 bases. The receptor was derived from a man between 65 and 85 years old with active or convalescent COVID-19. Source material: peripheral blood. CDR3 protein: CASSLVAGGADTQYF. The CDR3 region has the DNA TGTGCCAGCAGCTTAGTAGCGGGAGGTGCAGATACGCAGTATTTT.